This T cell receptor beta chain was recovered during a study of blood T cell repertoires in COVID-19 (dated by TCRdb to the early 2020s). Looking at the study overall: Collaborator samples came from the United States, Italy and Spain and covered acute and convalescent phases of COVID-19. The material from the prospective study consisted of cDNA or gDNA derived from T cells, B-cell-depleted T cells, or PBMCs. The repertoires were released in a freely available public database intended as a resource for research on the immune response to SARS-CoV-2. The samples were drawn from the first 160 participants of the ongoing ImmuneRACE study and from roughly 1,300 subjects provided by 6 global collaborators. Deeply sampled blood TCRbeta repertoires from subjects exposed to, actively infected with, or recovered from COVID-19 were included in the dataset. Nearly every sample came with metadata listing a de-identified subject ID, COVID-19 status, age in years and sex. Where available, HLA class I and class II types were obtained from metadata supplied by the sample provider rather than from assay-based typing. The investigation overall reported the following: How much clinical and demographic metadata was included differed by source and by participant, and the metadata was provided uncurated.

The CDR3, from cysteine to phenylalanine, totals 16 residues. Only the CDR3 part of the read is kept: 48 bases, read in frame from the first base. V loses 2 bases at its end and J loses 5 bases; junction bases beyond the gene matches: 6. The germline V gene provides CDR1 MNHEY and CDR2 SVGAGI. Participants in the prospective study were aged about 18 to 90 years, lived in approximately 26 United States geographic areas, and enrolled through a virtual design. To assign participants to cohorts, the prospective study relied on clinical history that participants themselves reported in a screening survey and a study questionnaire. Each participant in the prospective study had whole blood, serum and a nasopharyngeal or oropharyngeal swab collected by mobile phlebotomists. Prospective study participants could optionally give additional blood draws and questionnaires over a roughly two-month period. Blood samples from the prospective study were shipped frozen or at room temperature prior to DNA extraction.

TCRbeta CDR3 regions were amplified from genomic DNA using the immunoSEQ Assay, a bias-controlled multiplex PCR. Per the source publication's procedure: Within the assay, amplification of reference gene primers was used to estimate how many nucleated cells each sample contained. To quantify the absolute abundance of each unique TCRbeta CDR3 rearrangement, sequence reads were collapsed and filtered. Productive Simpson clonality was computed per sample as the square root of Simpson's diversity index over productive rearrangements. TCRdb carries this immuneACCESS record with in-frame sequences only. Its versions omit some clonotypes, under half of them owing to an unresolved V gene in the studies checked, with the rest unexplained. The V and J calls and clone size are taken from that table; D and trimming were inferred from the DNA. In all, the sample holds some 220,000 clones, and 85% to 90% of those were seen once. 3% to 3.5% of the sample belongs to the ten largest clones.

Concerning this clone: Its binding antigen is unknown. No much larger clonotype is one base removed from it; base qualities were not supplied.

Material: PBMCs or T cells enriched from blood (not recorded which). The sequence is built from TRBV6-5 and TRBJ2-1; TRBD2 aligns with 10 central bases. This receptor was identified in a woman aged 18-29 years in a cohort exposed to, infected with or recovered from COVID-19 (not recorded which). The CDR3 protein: CASSYLTSGTNNEQFF. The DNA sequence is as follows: TGTGCCAGCAGTTACCTTACTAGCGGGACAAACAATGAGCAGTTCTTC.